This T cell receptor (beta chain) was obtained from a study of radiotherapy plus CTLA-4 blockade in lung cancer. Notes on the study in general: The authors reported that early blood T cell clone dynamics, with interferon-beta, best predicted response. Radiotherapy with ipilimumab was followed by blood expansion of tumor-derived clones.

Sequencing used immunoSEQ multiplex PCR; TCRdb keeps in-frame clones, though not all of them. The table has some 110,000 clones, under 90% seen once. In the case of this clone: Its antigen is still unknown.

CDR1 and CDR2 (germline): MNHEY, SMNVEV (reference sequence). Trimming stripped 2 bases from V and 2 bases from J, with 10 bases between. The CDR3 runs 15 residues. The V gene is TRBV27, the J gene TRBJ2-1; no clear D gene. The material sequenced was peripheral blood, taken from a patient treated with radiotherapy plus ipilimumab. The source is a human donor with non-small cell lung cancer that progressed on radiotherapy plus ipilimumab. Some clones in this sample may be carry-over from other donors' samples. In nucleotides, the CDR3 is TGTGCCAGCAGTTTAAGAGCCAATCCCTACAATGAGCAGTTCTTC. Protein: CASSLRANPYNEQFF.